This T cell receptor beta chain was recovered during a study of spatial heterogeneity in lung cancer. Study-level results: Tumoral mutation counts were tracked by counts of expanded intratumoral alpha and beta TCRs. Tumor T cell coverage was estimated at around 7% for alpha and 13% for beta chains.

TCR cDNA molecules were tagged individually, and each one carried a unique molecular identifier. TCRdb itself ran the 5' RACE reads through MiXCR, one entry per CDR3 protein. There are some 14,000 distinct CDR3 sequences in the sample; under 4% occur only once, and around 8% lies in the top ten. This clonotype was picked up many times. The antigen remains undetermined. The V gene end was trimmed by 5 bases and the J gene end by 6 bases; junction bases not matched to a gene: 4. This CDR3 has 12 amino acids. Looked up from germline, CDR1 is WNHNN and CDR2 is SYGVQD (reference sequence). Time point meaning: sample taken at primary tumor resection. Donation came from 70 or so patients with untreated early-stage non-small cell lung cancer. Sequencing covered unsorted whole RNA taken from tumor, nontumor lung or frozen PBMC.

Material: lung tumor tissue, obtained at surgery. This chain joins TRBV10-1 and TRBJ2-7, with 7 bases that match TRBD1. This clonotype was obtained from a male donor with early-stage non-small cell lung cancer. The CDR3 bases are TGCGCCAGCAGTCAGACAGGGACCGAGCAGTACTTC. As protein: CASSQTGTEQYF.